A single TCR beta chain is shown here with its context. The V and J ends lost 5 bases and 1 base respectively, with 20 bases between them. Germline CDR1 and CDR2: LNHNV and YYDKDF (reference sequence). There are 17 residues in the CDR3. These data come from a study of control samples from healthy donors and cancer patients. Libraries were prepared by immunoSEQ multiplex PCR; TCRdb keeps only in-frame clonotypes and omits some of them. The sample includes about 160,000 clones, approximately 96% of them seen just once. The sequenced sample consisted of blood. The chain carries TRBV15 and TRBJ1-1; tentatively, D is TRBD1 (5 bases). This sequence was found in a woman between 40 and 50 years old in good health. The CDR3: CATSGGGRVLSNTEAFF. In DNA form, the CDR3 reads TGTGCCACCAGCGGGGGGGGTAGGGTGTTGTCGAACACTGAAGCTTTCTTT. Using reference TRBV15 and TRBJ1-1 for the parts outside the CDR3, the full variable domain is DAMVIQNPRYQVTQFGKPVTLSCSQTLNHNVMYWYQQKSSQAPKLLFHYYDKDFNNEADTPDNFQSRRPNTSFCFLDIRSPGLGDTAMYLCATSGGGRVLSNTEAFFGQGTRLTVV.